The 13 T cell receptor beta chains in this list originate from one sample, sequenced in a study of cytomegalovirus exposure and HLA in healthy donors. The PCR was carried out with 60 Vbeta primers and 13 Jbeta primers. The assay was immunoSEQ multiplex PCR, and TCRdb's table has in-frame clones only and misses some. The data show 95,000 to 150,000 clones, 74% seen once. The sample comprised PBMCs. The receptors come from a woman aged 45-59 years in good health and CMV-seropositive.

This chain joins TRBV11-2 and TRBJ2-1, with 9 nucleotides matching TRBD2. Germline lookup yields CDR1 SGHAT and CDR2 FQNNGV. CDR3 length equals 16 residues. The V gene end was trimmed by 1 base and the J gene end by 5 bases; junction bases not matched to a gene: 6. The CDR3 nucleotides read TGTGCCAGCAGCTTAGCAGCTAGCGGGGCCCACAATGAGCAGTTCTTC. It encodes CASSLAASGAHNEQFF.

This chain uses TRBV28 with TRBJ2-3, with D possibly TRBD2 on 7 matching bases. This CDR3 comprises 15 residues. V was shortened by 5 bases and J by 2 bases, with 14 bases between the two germline ends. Germline CDR1 is MDHEN and CDR2 is SYDVKM. The CDR3 spells CASSRGGAPTDTQYF. The CDR3 coding sequence is TGTGCCAGCAGTCGTGGGGGGGCGCCCACAGATACGCAGTATTTT.

The V gene is TRBV27, the J gene TRBJ1-1, with D perhaps TRBD1 (5 bases). This CDR3 comprises 13 residues. Germline loops: CDR1 MNHEY, CDR2 SMNVEV (reference sequence). Trimming took 1 base from V and 5 from J, leaving 8 bases between them. The CDR3 sequence is CASSLFAGTEAFF. Written as DNA, the CDR3 is TGTGCCAGCAGTTTATTTGCAGGGACTGAAGCTTTCTTT.

Only a few counts were recorded for this clone. The V and J genes are TRBV4-1 and TRBJ1-1; D not certain. Trimming took off 1 base at V and 1 base at J, with 7 bases between the two ends. There are 14 residues in the CDR3. Looked up from germline, CDR1 is MGHRA and CDR2 is YSYEKL. Here the CDR3 reads CASSQVWRNTEAFF. CDR3 coding DNA: TGCGCCAGCAGCCAAGTTTGGAGGAACACTGAAGCTTTCTTT.

The J gene is TRBJ2-5, the V gene TRBV11-2, with D perhaps matching TRBD2 (5 bases). Between the trimmed V and J ends, which lost 2 bases and 1 base, there was a span of 11 bases. Germline V CDR1 and CDR2: SGHAT, FQNNGV. CDR3 length: 15 residues. The CDR3 here is CASSLTGSTQETQYF. In DNA form, the CDR3 reads TGTGCCAGCAGCTTAACGGGGAGTACCCAAGAGACCCAGTACTTC.

The chain is built from TRBV11-2 and TRBJ2-3; TRBD2 matches at 7 bases. Germline V gives CDR1 SGHAT, CDR2 FQNNGV. V shed 9 bases and J 5 bases; nucleotides not matched to a gene: 14. The CDR3 is 15 residues long. The CDR3, as DNA: TGTGCCAGTAGAGGGACCGGGACTACGATAGATACGCAGTATTTT. Translated: CASRGTGTTIDTQYF.

The chain has TRBV19 and TRBJ1-4; 7 positions match TRBD1. V lost 6 bases, J lost 1 base, and 11 bases stayed unmatched. Germline V gene sequence: CDR1 LNHDA, CDR2 SQIVND (reference sequence). The CDR3 runs 17 residues. CDR3 sequence reads: CASSPYRGFGTNEKLFF. CDR3 nucleotides: TGTGCCAGTAGCCCCTACAGGGGCTTCGGAACTAATGAAAAACTGTTTTTT.

This rearrangement joins TRBV18 to TRBJ2-3; D may be TRBD1 (6 bases). V was shortened by 5 bases and J by 2 bases, with 17 bases between the two germline ends. CDR3 length equals 16 residues. Per the germline V gene, CDR1 is KGHSH and CDR2 is LQKENI. The CDR3 coding sequence is TGTGCCAGCTCATCCCTACAGGGCTACGACACAGATACGCAGTATTTT. It specifies CASSSLQGYDTDTQYF.

This clone turned up a few times. The V and J genes are TRBV2 and TRBJ1-4, with unresolved D. The ends were cut back, 3 bases at V and 1 base at J, with 15 bases in the middle. The CDR3 loop spans 17 amino acids. CDR1 is SNHLY and CDR2 is FYNNEI in the germline V gene. The CDR3 region has the DNA TGTGCCAGCAGTGACTCCCGGGTAGTGAAAACTAATGAAAAACTGTTTTTT. Protein: CASSDSRVVKTNEKLFF.

The chain is built from TRBV4-1 and TRBJ1-5; the D gene is possibly TRBD1 (5 bases). The V end was cut by 0 bases, the J end by 7 bases, with 13 bases between. The length of the CDR3 is 15 residues. Germline V gene sequence: CDR1 MGHRA, CDR2 YSYEKL. The CDR3 sequence is CASSQDRQGRQPQHF. CDR3 nucleotides: TGCGCCAGCAGCCAAGATCGTCAGGGTCGGCAGCCCCAGCATTTT.

CDR3 region: CASSLVGQGAHEQYF. DNA for the CDR3: TGTGCCAGCAGCTTGGTGGGACAGGGGGCCCACGAGCAGTACTTC. The chain recombines TRBV5-4 with TRBJ2-7; 12 positions agree with TRBD1. Germline V gene lookup returns CDR1 SGHNT and CDR2 YYREEE (reference sequence). The CDR3 has 15 residues. J was trimmed by 5 bases and V by 0 bases; bases with no gene match: 3.

The sample holds a few counts of this clone. The V and J genes are TRBV6-5 and TRBJ1-5; 7 bases are shared with TRBD1. Germline V lookup: CDR1 MNHEY, CDR2 SVGAGI. This CDR3 comprises 14 residues. J lost 5 bases, V lost 5 bases, and 6 bases had no gene match. The DNA of the CDR3 is TGTGCCAGCAGTCGGGGACAGCAAGATCAGCCCCAGCATTTT. Translating gives CASSRGQQDQPQHF.

The J gene is TRBJ1-2, the V gene TRBV9; weak D call: TRBD1 (5 bases). Germline V gene data show CDR1 as SGDLS and CDR2 as YYNGEE. The CDR3 is 12 amino acids. V lost 4 bases to trimming and J lost 7 bases, with 11 bases between them. Here the CDR3 reads CASSPGGSGYTF. The CDR3 DNA reads as TGTGCCAGCAGCCCCGGGGGTTCTGGCTACACCTTC.